The source of this T cell receptor beta chain is a study of cytomegalovirus exposure and HLA in healthy donors. The wider study: The study placed 80% to 85% of its 398 genotyped donors in the Caucasian-associated ancestry cluster. Study-wide points: With high specificity and sensitivity, the classifier reportedly diagnosed cytomegalovirus status. Indistinguishable V segments, including TRBV6-2 and TRBV6-3, were excluded.

A word on this clone: The antigen is undetermined.

With 5 bases removed from V and 7 bases from J, the gap between germline ends came to 9 bases. This CDR3 spans 13 amino acids. Germline CDR1 is MNHEY and CDR2 is SVGAGI. The study ran its PCR with 60 Vbeta and 13 Jbeta primers. Per the authors' pipeline: There were about 88 million unique TCR beta chains by a later count, and around 10 million of them were shared. TCRdb's copy holds only in-frame clones and misses some; the assay was immunoSEQ multiplex PCR. V and J calls and clone size come straight from that table; D and trimming were deduced from the DNA. The table records 150,000 to 200,000 clones, over 65% of them present only once.

The TCR sequence derives from a young man in good health and CMV-seropositive. The sample consisted of PBMCs. The V call is TRBV6-5, the J call TRBJ1-6; TRBD1 is a possible D gene (6 bases). The CDR3 bases are TGTGCCAGCAGTCCCCAGGGGAATTCACCCCTCCACTTT. Translation gives CASSPQGNSPLHF.